This TCR beta chain is drawn from a study of T cell responses to AZD1222 COVID-19 vaccine. At the level of the study: Samples with a second dose at about 4 or about 12 weeks were pooled together.

Only in-frame clones appear in the TCRdb table, and some are missing; sequencing was by immunoSEQ multiplex PCR. The sample yields around 100,000 clones, around 94% seen once. Study observations and caveats: Clonal diversity was possibly underestimated; the donors were predominantly white British and more often female. There were repertoire samples only from the period after the peak T cell response.

This clone was found once. Antigen unknown. The receptor was derived from an adult in good health. The specimen comprised peripheral blood, sampled on day 0 of AZD1222 vaccination.

The DNA for the CDR3 is TGCAGTGCTAGACTCTACACTGAAGCTTTCTTT. As protein: CSARLYTEAFF. V gene TRBV20-1 combines with J gene TRBJ1-1, with D unclear. V lost 2 bases to trimming and J lost 3 bases, with 4 bases between them. The CDR3 runs to 11 residues. The germline gives CDR1 DFQATT, CDR2 SNEGSKA (reference sequence).